The 22 T cell receptor beta chains below were found in one sample sequenced in a study of T cells in Graves' hyperthyroidism and ophthalmopathy. RNA transcripts yielded amplified TCR beta CDR3 regions. HTBI primers were employed in a first-round RT-PCR of the TCR CDR3. TCRdb independently ran MiXCR on the multiplex PCR reads; one entry per CDR3 protein. The sample includes about 300,000 distinct CDR3 sequences, approximately 18% seen only once; the top ten take under 40%. Source material: blood. All receptors derive from a man in his fifties or sixties with Graves' ophthalmopathy.

This clonotype has ten or more counts. V and J are TRBV6-1 and TRBJ1-5, with D uncertain. The germline V gene has CDR1 MNHNS and CDR2 SASEGT. V was clipped by 2 bases and J by 5 bases, with 10 bases between them. The CDR3 covers 14 residues. The CDR3 sequence is CASSEIGVDQPQHF. In DNA, the CDR3 is TGTGCCAGCAGTGAAATCGGGGTTGATCAGCCCCAGCATTTT.

This clonotype was recorded at least ten times. The J gene is TRBJ1-5, the V gene TRBV28; D is uncertain. This CDR3 is built from 12 residues. Looked up from germline, CDR1 is MDHEN and CDR2 is SYDVKM. Trimming pared 6 bases from V and 8 bases from J, leaving 11 bases between. The DNA of the CDR3 is TGTGCCAGCAGCCCCTCGGGTGAGCCCCAGCATTTT. Translated: CASSPSGEPQHF.

The gene calls are TRBV3-1 and TRBJ2-1; 8 bases are shared with TRBD2. The trim removed 0 bases at V and 6 bases at J, leaving 10 bases unmatched. The CDR3 extends over 17 amino acids. CDR1 is LGHDT and CDR2 is YNNKEL in the germline V gene (reference sequence). The CDR3 bases are TGTGCCAGCAGCCAAGATCTCCGACGGGAGGGCCTCAATGAGCAGTTCTTC. Translating it yields CASSQDLRREGLNEQFF.

The rearrangement links TRBV19 to TRBJ2-1; D gene uncertain. CDR3 size: 14 residues. V was pared by 2 bases and J by 2 bases, with 7 bases between. Germline V gene data show CDR1 as LNHDA and CDR2 as SQIVND (reference sequence). Written as DNA, the CDR3 is TGTGCCAGTAGTATAAGGGCAGCCTACAATGAGCAGTTCTTC. It yields the protein CASSIRAAYNEQFF.

The V and J genes are TRBV7-2 and TRBJ1-2; no firm D call. Trimming removed 6 bases at V and 7 bases at J, with 15 bases between. Germline V gene data show CDR1 as SGHTA and CDR2 as FQGNSA. There are 13 residues in the CDR3. The CDR3 sequence: CASSVGVSSGYTF. In DNA form, the CDR3 reads TGTGCCAGCAGTGTTGGGGTTTCGTCTGGCTACACCTTC.

This clonotype appeared a few times. Since no conserved phenylalanine or tryptophan closes the CDR3, a read error is the likely cause. The gene calls are TRBV11-2 and TRBJ1-2; no reliable D call. Germline lookup yields CDR1 SGHAT and CDR2 FQNNGV. This CDR3 is 14 amino acids long. V dropped 0 bases and J dropped 7 bases, with 12 bases sitting between them. The CDR3 DNA sequence: TGTGCCAGCAGCTTAGAGAACGTTGGTGGTGGCTACACCCTC. It translates to CASSLENVGGGYTL.

This clonotype was recorded many times. This chain uses TRBV20-1 with TRBJ1-2; D not resolved. The CDR3 runs to 15 residues. Trimming cost V 5 bases and J 4 bases, with 20 bases left between them. Looked up from germline, CDR1 is DFQATT and CDR2 is SNEGSKA (reference sequence). The CDR3 sequence: CSAPPGPSYIYGYTF. The CDR3 DNA reads TGCAGTGCTCCGCCGGGTCCCAGTTACATCTATGGCTACACCTTC.

This clonotype was seen repeatedly, ten times or more. This chain uses TRBV18 with TRBJ2-3; unclear D gene. The germline V gene has CDR1 KGHSH and CDR2 LQKENI. This CDR3 is built from 15 residues. Trimming pared 1 base from V and 5 bases from J, leaving 13 bases between. CDR3 loop: CASSPRVGSRDTQYF. CDR3 nucleotides: TGTGCCAGCTCACCACGGGTTGGTAGCCGAGATACGCAGTATTTT. The variable domain in full, with the rest retrieved from reference TRBV18 and TRBJ2-3, is NAGVMQNPRHLVRRRGQEARLRCSPMKGHSHVYWYRQLPEEGLKFMVYLQKENIIDESGMPKERFSAEFPKEGPSILRIQQVVRGDSAAYFCASSPRVGSRDTQYFGPGTRLTVL.

This clonotype was found a few times. The CDR3 here is CASSFETTSRLGEAFF. CDR3 in DNA: TGTGCCAGCAGCTTCGAAACGACGAGCCGACTCGGTGAAGCTTTCTTT. The gene calls are TRBV13 and TRBJ1-1; D remains unclear. In germline, CDR1 is PRHDT, CDR2 FYEKMQ (reference sequence). V was clipped by 3 bases and J by 7 bases, with 21 bases between them. The CDR3 runs 16 residues.

This clonotype was observed a handful of times. The rearrangement joins TRBV13 to TRBJ2-5; D uncertain. Trimming took off 3 bases at V and 5 bases at J, with 10 bases between the two ends. CDR1 and CDR2 from the germline V gene are PRHDT and FYEKMQ (reference sequence). This CDR3 spans 13 amino acids. CDR3 coding DNA: TGTGCCAGCAGCTTCCGTACACGGGAGACCCAGTACTTC. This codes for CASSFRTRETQYF.

The rearrangement uses TRBV18 and TRBJ2-4; a weak D match, TRBD1 (5 bases). This CDR3 comprises 13 residues. The germline V and J ends were trimmed by 10 bases and 9 bases, with 19 bases remaining between them. CDR1 and CDR2 (germline): KGHSH, LQKENI. CDR3 region: CATAMDRGAIQYF. Here the CDR3 DNA reads TGTGCCACCGCTATGGATAGGGGCGCCATTCAGTACTTC.

This clonotype showed up many times. This chain links TRBV18 with TRBJ2-7, with 7 bases that match TRBD1. With 6 bases clipped from V and 2 bases from J, the junction kept 4 bases outside the gene matches. The CDR3 runs to 13 residues. Germline V CDR1 and CDR2: KGHSH, LQKENI. CDR3 residues: CASSQTGPYEQYF. The CDR3 DNA sequence: TGTGCCAGCTCCCAGACAGGGCCCTACGAGCAGTACTTC.

The gene calls are TRBV28 and TRBJ1-1; no clear D gene. The germline V gene encodes CDR1 MDHEN and CDR2 SYDVKM. The V end was cut by 1 base, the J end by 1 base, with 10 bases between. The length of the CDR3 is 15 residues. CDR3 DNA sequence: TGTGCCAGCAGTTTATCTAAGGGTCCGAACACTGAAGCTTTCTTT. Its protein product is CASSLSKGPNTEAFF.

CDR3 nucleotides: TGTGCCAGCAGTTCGGGACGGGACTACAATGAGCAGTTCTTC. Protein: CASSSGRDYNEQFF. The chain carries TRBV6-5 and TRBJ2-1; the D call may be TRBD1 or TRBD2 (5 bases each). Trimming removed 4 bases from V and 3 bases from J, with 10 bases in between. The CDR3 length is 14 residues. Germline V gives CDR1 MNHEY, CDR2 SVGAGI.

This clonotype was observed a few times. The rearrangement links TRBV29-1 to TRBJ2-5, with D possibly called TRBD1 or TRBD2 (5 bases each). The CDR3 extends over 11 amino acids. Germline V gives CDR1 SQVTM, CDR2 ANQGSEA. The V end was cut by 6 bases, the J end by 1 base, with 6 bases between. This CDR3 is CSVGTQETQYF. The CDR3 nucleotides read TGCAGCGTAGGGACCCAAGAGACCCAGTACTTC.

The V and J genes are TRBV9 and TRBJ1-1; maybe TRBD1 (5 bases). The germline CDR1 and CDR2 sequences are SGDLS and YYNGEE. The CDR3 runs 15 residues. Trimming took 0 bases from V and 8 from J, leaving 17 bases between them. CDR3: CASSVGPGQEREAFF. CDR3 DNA: TGTGCCAGCAGCGTAGGACCGGGGCAAGAAAGAGAAGCTTTCTTT.

In this sample, this clonotype turned up many times. Here the CDR3 DNA reads TGTGCCAGCAGCTTAGGGACTCCGGTGGTCGATGAGCAGTTCTTC. Amino acid sequence: CASSLGTPVVDEQFF. V gene TRBV7-9 combines with J gene TRBJ2-1, with D perhaps TRBD2 (5 bases). Germline-derived CDR1 and CDR2 are SEHNR and FQNEAQ (reference sequence). V was clipped by 1 base and J by 8 bases, with 15 bases between them. The CDR3 totals 15 residues.

V is TRBV5-4 and J is TRBJ2-6; either TRBD1 or TRBD2 may supply D (5 bases each). V was cut by 4 bases and J by 0 bases, with 14 bases left in between. This CDR3 contains 17 residues. Germline CDR1 and CDR2: SGHNT and YYREEE (reference sequence). The CDR3 loop is CASSNRDGSSGANVLTF. As DNA, the CDR3 is TGTGCCAGCAGCAACCGGGACGGCAGCTCTGGGGCCAACGTCCTGACTTTC.

This clonotype was counted a few times. V gene TRBV3-1 combines with J gene TRBJ2-1; 8 bases align to TRBD2. J was trimmed by 7 bases and V by 1 base; bases with no gene match: 3. This CDR3 is built from 14 residues. In germline, CDR1 is LGHDT, CDR2 YNNKEL (reference sequence). Here the CDR3 reads CASSQAGGGNEQFF. As DNA, the CDR3 is TGTGCCAGCAGCCAAGCGGGAGGGGGAAATGAGCAGTTCTTC.

The V call is TRBV29-1, the J call TRBJ2-3; 9 bases line up with TRBD1. Germline values: CDR1 SQVTM, CDR2 ANQGSEA. The CDR3 contains 13 residues. V dropped 7 bases and J dropped 1; count of bases not matched to a gene: 3. CDR3 coding DNA: TGCAGCGGGTGGACAGGGGGCACAGATACGCAGTATTTT. It yields the protein CSGWTGGTDTQYF.

This clonotype was recorded at least ten times. The chain combines TRBV20-1 with TRBJ2-7, with D possibly matching TRBD2 (6 bases). Trimming took off 7 bases at V and 4 bases at J, with 17 bases between the two ends. From germline, CDR1 is DFQATT and CDR2 SNEGSKA (reference sequence). The CDR3 spans 13 residues. In DNA form, the CDR3 reads TGCAGTGGCATTGGGGAGGTCGCGTACGAGCAGTACTTC. This encodes CSGIGEVAYEQYF.

This clonotype was seen only a few times. The rearrangement links TRBV28 to TRBJ2-7; the D gene is possibly TRBD2 (6 bases). Between the trimmed V and J ends, which lost 4 bases and 4 bases, there was a span of 14 bases. This CDR3 has 14 amino acids. CDR1 and CDR2 (germline): MDHEN, SYDVKM. The CDR3 region is CASSYSAGGYEQYF. CDR3 DNA: TGTGCCAGCAGTTATTCAGCGGGCGGTTACGAGCAGTACTTC.